This T cell receptor (beta chain) came from a study of tumor-infiltrating lymphocytes in primary liver carcinoma. Study at large: Those enrolled were patients of both sexes, who were aged 30 to 69 years. Study observations and caveats: Tumor top-250-clone fractions significantly exceeded those of blood (p = 0.039). Tumor-adjacent and tumor-blood pairs showed less overlap than tumor region pairs. Without sorting, CD4+ versus CD8+ T cell repertoires were not compared.

A word on this clonotype: What it recognizes is unknown. An end of the junction differs from the germline gene, which may be a read error.

Unsorted whole blood yielded the blood RNA, and germline DNA was also extracted. TCR beta cDNA was made from 450 to 550 ng total RNA with a constant-region primer. ARM-PCR was slightly modified, and three nested multiplex PCR rounds with it gave rise to the TCR beta libraries. MiXCR was run by TCRdb on the multiplex PCR reads, yielding one entry per CDR3 protein. The top ten clones hold 17% of a sample with hundreds of thousands of distinct CDR3 sequences, nearly 60% of them seen once. The sample was peripheral blood. This receptor was obtained from a woman aged 25 to 39 with primary liver carcinoma and hepatitis B virus infection.

CDR3 in DNA: TGTGTCATCATTGAAGTTAGTGGAGCTAACAATGAGCACTTCTTC. As protein: CVIIEVSGANNEHFF. The chain joins TRBV10-3 to TRBJ2-1; D gene unclear. This CDR3 is built from 15 residues. The germline gives CDR1 ENHRY, CDR2 SYGVKD.